This T cell receptor beta chain came from a study of shared clonotypes between healthy human individuals. Study-wide findings and caveats: Across several donors, naive CD4 shared around 5.4%, naive CD8 more than 3%, memory CD4 more than 2%, memory CD8 0.35% to 0.5%. Generally, naive subsets (rather than memory subsets) showed larger estimated richness.

The assay was immunoSEQ multiplex PCR, and TCRdb's table has in-frame clones only and misses some. The data contain just over 2,000,000 clones, around 95% of them singletons. A remark on this clone: What it binds is not known.

Germline V gene lookup returns CDR1 KGHSH and CDR2 LQKENI. V lost 3 bases and J 5 bases, leaving 10 bases between the germline ends. This CDR3 region has 14 residues. The rearrangement links TRBV18 to TRBJ1-4; TRBD1 might be the D (5 bases). Sequencing used naive CD4+ T cells sorted from blood. Subset described: CD45RA+ positively selected. The sequence was obtained from a man younger than 35 in good health. In DNA, the CDR3 is TGTGCCAGCTCACCGGGGACCCAGAATGAAAAACTGTTTTTT. Translating gives CASSPGTQNEKLFF.